These T cell receptor beta chains were read from a single sample in a study of blood T cells in healthy people across ages. TCRdb called the 5' RACE reads again in MiXCR, with one record for every CDR3 protein. The repertoire holds roughly 800,000 distinct CDR3 sequences, with roughly 25% as singletons. The same sample was also used in a study of T cells of mothers and their children.

Source material: blood. The receptor source for this set is a boy aged 10-17 years in good health. The CDR3 runs from the conserved cysteine through the conserved F or W. A D gene is named only where the DNA matches it firmly. Not every row has a clone size; where given, it reads once, few, many or a size class.

j_call	clone_size	v_call	d_call	cdr3_nt	cdr3_aa
TRBJ2-4	NA	TRBV7-9	NA	TGTGCCAGCAGCTCAGGGCTGGAGGTAAACATTCAGTACTTC	CASSSGLEVNIQYF
TRBJ2-7	NA	TRBV15	TRBD1	TGTGCCACCAGCAGTAGAGGACAGGGGGCCTACGAGCAGTACTTC	CATSSRGQGAYEQYF
TRBJ1-2	NA	TRBV20-1	NA	TGCAGTGCTATCGGAGGGGGTTGGGATGGCTACACCTTC	CSAIGGGWDGYTF
TRBJ1-5	few	TRBV27	NA	TGTGCCAGCAGTTTTACAGGGCTTGGACAGCCCCAGCATTTT	CASSFTGLGQPQHF
TRBJ2-7	few	TRBV4-2	TRBD2	TGTGGCAGCAGCCCCGACGGGACTACTAGATACGAGCAGTACTTC	CGSSPDGTTRYEQYF
TRBJ2-5	NA	TRBV5-5	TRBD2	TGTGCCAGCAGCCCCGGGACTAGCGGGGGGGCTTACCAAGAGACCCAGTACTTC	CASSPGTSGGAYQETQYF
TRBJ2-5	NA	TRBV5-1	TRBD1	TGCGCCAGCAGCTGGAGGGACAGGGGTGGAGAGACCCAGTACTTC	CASSWRDRGGETQYF
TRBJ1-4	few	TRBV15	NA	TGTGCCACCAGCAGAGAAAGGGGTTCAACTAATGAAAAACTGTTTTTT	CATSRERGSTNEKLFF
TRBJ1-2	NA	TRBV20-1	NA	TGCAGTGCTACCCCCAGGGGCTATGGCTACACCTTC	CSATPRGYGYTF
TRBJ1-6	few	TRBV4-1	NA	TGCGCCAGCAGCCTGCGGGGGGGATCACCCCTCCACTTT	CASSLRGGSPLHF
TRBJ2-7	NA	TRBV9	NA	TGTGCCAGCAGCGTAGATGGGGGGAGCTCCTACGAGCAGTACTTC	CASSVDGGSSYEQYF
TRBJ2-2	few	TRBV12-3/TRBV12-4	NA	TGTGCCAGCAGTTTGTGGGGGGCCTCCGGGGAGCTGTTTTTT	CASSLWGASGELFF
TRBJ2-7	few	TRBV28	NA	TGTGCCAGCCGGGGGGTCCTGAGGGGGTACGAGCAGTACTTC	CASRGVLRGYEQYF
TRBJ2-3	NA	TRBV28	TRBD1	TGTGCCAGCAGCCCCGCCCGGGACAGGGAGGCAGATACGCAGTATTTT	CASSPARDREADTQYF
TRBJ2-7	NA	TRBV30	TRBD1	TGTGCCTGGAGGACAGGGGGGCTAAGGGAGCAGTACTTC	CAWRTGGLREQYF
TRBJ2-1	few	TRBV29-1	TRBD1	TGCAGCGTCCTATTCGGGACAGGGGACAATGAGCAGTTCTTC	CSVLFGTGDNEQFF
TRBJ1-5	NA	TRBV28	NA	TGTGCCAGCAGTTTTCGGGGGACCGGTCAGCCCCAGCATTTT	CASSFRGTGQPQHF
TRBJ2-1	few	TRBV7-2	NA	TGTGCCAGCAGCTTGAGCCGGGTAGGGAATGAGCAGTTCTTC	CASSLSRVGNEQFF
TRBJ2-3	few	TRBV29-1	TRBD2	TGCAGCGTTGAATCGGGGGGGCTCACAGATACGCAGTATTTT	CSVESGGLTDTQYF
TRBJ2-3	NA	TRBV6-2/TRBV6-3	NA	TGTGCCAGCAGTTTCCTCTGGGATACGCAGTATTTT	CASSFLWDTQYF
TRBJ1-3	NA	TRBV7-9	TRBD1	TGTGCCAGCAGCTCGGGACAGGCCGACTCTGGAAACACCATATATTTT	CASSSGQADSGNTIYF
TRBJ1-1	few	TRBV7-6	TRBD1	TGTGCCAGCAGCACAGGGGCTGAAGCTTTCTTT	CASSTGAEAFF
TRBJ2-7	NA	TRBV12-3/TRBV12-4	TRBD2	TGTGCCAGCAGTTCCACAGCGGGGGAGGCCTACGAGCAGTACTTC	CASSSTAGEAYEQYF
TRBJ2-3	few	TRBV7-3	NA	TGTGCCAGCAGCTTACGGGCGGGGACACTCACAGATACGCAGTATTTT	CASSLRAGTLTDTQYF
TRBJ1-4	few	TRBV10-3	NA	TGTGCCTCCAGGGAGGGTTCTAATGAAAAACTGGTTTTT	CASREGSNEKLVF
TRBJ2-5	few	TRBV6-1	TRBD1	TGTGCCAGCAGTGCGCTTGGGACAGGGCTCCAAGAGACCCAGTACTTC	CASSALGTGLQETQYF
TRBJ2-7	NA	TRBV27	NA	TGTGCCAGCAGTACTAACAGGGTCGGCGAGCAGTACTTC	CASSTNRVGEQYF
TRBJ2-1	few	TRBV7-9	NA	TGTGCCAGCAGCTCGGGGGCATCGAGCTCCTACAATGAGCAGTTCTTC	CASSSGASSSYNEQFF
TRBJ2-5	few	TRBV9	NA	TGTGCCAGCAGCGCCCACACAGTTGAGGTAGAGACCCAGTACTTC	CASSAHTVEVETQYF
TRBJ1-5	NA	TRBV20-1	NA	TGCAGTGCTAACTCCGACGGTTGGCGTCTGAATCAGCCCCAGCATTTT	CSANSDGWRLNQPQHF
TRBJ2-1	few	TRBV4-2	TRBD2	TGTGCCAGCAGCCAAGAGGGGGGGGTCAATGAGCAGTTCTTC	CASSQEGGVNEQFF
TRBJ2-5	NA	TRBV20-1	NA	TGCAGTGCTAGAGATAGAACAGGACAAGAGACCCAGTACTTC	CSARDRTGQETQYF
TRBJ2-1	few	TRBV5-1	NA	TGCGCCAGCAGTTTAATACAGGGACCCTACAATGAGCAGTTCTTC	CASSLIQGPYNEQFF
TRBJ2-1	NA	TRBV29-1	TRBD2	TGCAGCGTTGTAGGTCTGGCGGGGGGACACTACAATGAGCAGTTCTTC	CSVVGLAGGHYNEQFF
TRBJ2-7	NA	TRBV6-2/TRBV6-3	NA	TGTGCCAGTCTTTACAGGGTAGAGCACGAGCAGTACTTC	CASLYRVEHEQYF
TRBJ2-6	NA	TRBV12-3/TRBV12-4	NA	TGTGCCAGCAGTCTCGGACAGGGAGGGACTGGGGCCAACGTCCTGACTTTC	CASSLGQGGTGANVLTF
TRBJ2-3	NA	TRBV29-1	TRBD2	TGCAGCGCCACCAGGATAGCGGGCTCCACAGATACGCAGTATTTT	CSATRIAGSTDTQYF
TRBJ2-2	many	TRBV29-1	TRBD1	TGCAGCGTGGAAGGGGACAGGGGCCCCGGGGAGCTGTTTTTT	CSVEGDRGPGELFF
TRBJ1-2	NA	TRBV20-1	NA	TGCAGTGCTAGAGATCAGTCTGCGGACTATGGCTACACCTTC	CSARDQSADYGYTF
TRBJ2-1	NA	TRBV5-1	TRBD1	TGCGCCAGCAGCTTGACAGGGGTTAATGAGCAGTTCTTC	CASSLTGVNEQFF
TRBJ2-5	few	TRBV12-3/TRBV12-4	NA	TGTGCCAGCAGTTTAAGATCACTCGCGTCGACCCAGTACTTC	CASSLRSLASTQYF
TRBJ1-1	NA	TRBV12-3/TRBV12-4	NA	TGTGCCAGCATCGTTGGGGGGGGCGATTTTATCTTT	CASIVGGGDFIF
TRBJ1-4	many	TRBV5-1	NA	TGTGCCAGCAGCTCAACGGCAACTAATGAAAAACTGTTTTTT	CASSSTATNEKLFF
TRBJ1-2	few	TRBV29-1	NA	TGCAGCGTTGATAAGGGTCGGGTTCAAAACTATGGCTACACCTTC	CSVDKGRVQNYGYTF
TRBJ1-2	NA	TRBV5-1	NA	TGCGCCAGCAGTTCGAGTCCACAGGCTGAATATGGCTACACCTTC	CASSSSPQAEYGYTF
TRBJ1-1	NA	TRBV5-6	NA	TGTGCCAGCAGCTTACTAGGGGCTTTGAACACTGAAGCTTTCTTT	CASSLLGALNTEAFF
TRBJ2-2	few	TRBV9	NA	TGTGCCAGCAGCCAACGGGGCGGGGACACCGGGGAGCTGTTTTTT	CASSQRGGDTGELFF
TRBJ1-1	few	TRBV29-1	NA	TGCAGCGTTGAAGGAGCCAGGAACACTGAAGCTTTCTTT	CSVEGARNTEAFF
TRBJ1-5	many	TRBV18	NA	TGTGCCAGCTCACCGGAGGGCAGCAATCAGCCCCAGCATTTT	CASSPEGSNQPQHF
TRBJ2-2	NA	TRBV5-4	NA	TGTGCCAGCAGCCCAAATGGCGCAGGTCGTGCTGGGACCGGGGAGCTGTTTTTT	CASSPNGAGRAGTGELFF
TRBJ2-3	NA	TRBV7-3	NA	TGTGCCAGCAGCCAAGGGCGGCGGGCAGATACGCAGTATTTT	CASSQGRRADTQYF
TRBJ2-7	NA	TRBV28	TRBD1	TGTGCCAGCAGTCTAGGGGGGTACGGGACAGGGGGGTCCGAGCAGTACTTC	CASSLGGYGTGGSEQYF
TRBJ2-7	NA	TRBV6-5	TRBD2	TGTGCCAGCAGTTGGACTAGCGGGAGCCACGAGCAGTACTTC	CASSWTSGSHEQYF